This T cell receptor (beta chain) was documented in a study of CD8 T cells in Susac syndrome. Reverse transcription of roughly 0.5 to 1 ug RNA was carried out with random hexamers. TCRdb analysed the immunoSEQ multiplex PCR reads with MiXCR anew, one entry per CDR3 protein. This sample has 150,000 or so distinct CDR3 sequences, with 85% to 95% found just once. The CDR3 has 16 amino acids. Germline V gene lookup returns CDR1 KGHSH and CDR2 LQKENI. V shed 3 bases and J shed 5 bases, with 19 bases lying between them. The sample taken for sequencing was CD4+ T cells from PBMCs. V and J are TRBV18 and TRBJ1-2; the D gene is possibly TRBD1 (6 bases). The source of this sequence is a human donor with Susac syndrome. CDR3 in amino acids: CASSPTGGDTRYGYTF. The CDR3 region has the DNA TGTGCCAGCTCACCGACGGGAGGGGACACGCGGTATGGCTACACCTTC. Combining the CDR3 with reference TRBV18 and TRBJ1-2 gives the whole variable domain NAGVMQNPRHLVRRRGQEARLRCSPMKGHSHVYWYRQLPEEGLKFMVYLQKENIIDESGMPKERFSAEFPKEGPSILRIQQVVRGDSAAYFCASSPTGGDTRYGYTFGSGTRLTVV.